This is a list of T cell receptor beta chains from one sample in a study of human T cells and chemical hapten exposure. TCRdb reprocessed the RACE reads with MiXCR, giving one entry per CDR3 protein. The profile shows around 67,000 distinct CDR3 sequences, 7.5% to 9.5% of them singletons. The material sequenced was whole blood, taken in connection with sensitization to the hapten diphenylcyclopropenone (DPC). These receptors all come from a woman in her 50s with alopecia areata. Some clones in this sample may be carry-over from other donors' samples. CDR3s include the opening cysteine and the closing phenylalanine or tryptophan. A D gene is named only where the DNA matches it firmly. Size tells how often a clone was seen (once, few, many) or the class of an expanded clone, and some rows leave it out.

size,D,J,V,CDR3,DNA
.,.,TRBJ1-2,TRBV18,CASSPPYRGLNYGYTF,TGTGCCAGCTCACCACCGTACCGGGGCCTTAACTATGGCTACACCTTC
.,TRBD2,TRBJ2-1,TRBV12-3/TRBV12-4,CASSLGASGRRNEQFF,TGTGCCAGCAGTTTAGGGGCTAGCGGGAGGAGGAATGAGCAGTTCTTC
many,.,TRBJ1-3,TRBV5-1,CASSQESRSGNTIYF,TGCGCCAGCAGCCAGGAGTCCCGATCTGGAAACACCATATATTTT
few,TRBD2,TRBJ2-1,TRBV28,CASSQRESAHEQFF,TGTGCCAGCAGTCAGCGGGAGAGCGCCCATGAGCAGTTCTTC
.,.,TRBJ2-5,TRBV29-1,CSLSQGQETQYF,TGCAGCCTATCCCAGGGACAAGAGACCCAGTACTTC
few,.,TRBJ1-2,TRBV29-1,CSVGGAQGYGYTF,TGCAGCGTGGGGGGGGCGCAGGGCTATGGCTACACCTTC
.,.,TRBJ1-4,TRBV6-5,CASRARATTNEKLFF,TGTGCCAGCAGGGCCAGGGCGACAACTAATGAAAAACTGTTTTTT
many,TRBD1,TRBJ1-2,TRBV12-3/TRBV12-4,CASAPTGGYGYTF,TGTGCCAGCGCCCCAACAGGGGGCTATGGCTACACCTTC
.,.,TRBJ2-3,TRBV2,CASSRAGPTDTQYF,TGTGCCAGCAGTAGGGCGGGGCCCACAGATACGCAGTATTTT
many,.,TRBJ1-2,TRBV29-1,CSVKGAYGYTF,TGCAGCGTTAAAGGGGCCTACGGCTACACCTTC
.,TRBD1,TRBJ1-1,TRBV12-3/TRBV12-4,CASSRDRVWGGTEAFF,TGTGCCAGCAGCAGGGACAGGGTTTGGGGTGGAACTGAAGCTTTCTTT
few,.,TRBJ1-1,TRBV29-1,CSVDPGPKAFF,TGCAGCGTCGATCCGGGGCCCAAAGCTTTCTTT
few,.,TRBJ2-7,TRBV29-1,CSVEARTGYEQYF,TGCAGCGTTGAGGCCAGGACGGGGTACGAGCAGTACTTC
many,TRBD2,TRBJ2-2,TRBV7-2,CASSLAVTGGGTGELFF,TGTGCCAGCAGCTTAGCGGTGACGGGAGGAGGGACCGGGGAGCTGTTTTTT
many,.,TRBJ1-1,TRBV27,CASSLNYLNTEAFF,TGTGCCAGCAGTTTAAACTACCTGAACACTGAAGCTTTCTTT
few,TRBD1,TRBJ1-1,TRBV6-5,CASNRGETEAFF,TGTGCCAGCAACAGGGGGGAAACTGAAGCTTTCTTT
many,TRBD2,TRBJ2-3,TRBV5-1,CASSAGGLTDTQYF,TGCGCCAGCAGCGCGGGGGGGCTCACAGATACGCAGTATTTT
.,.,TRBJ2-1,TRBV7-9,CASSLGLPDEQFF,TGTGCCAGCAGCTTAGGACTGCCAGATGAGCAGTTCTTC
few,.,TRBJ2-3,TRBV6-5,CASRTDGTDTQYF,TGTGCCAGCAGGACGGACGGGACAGATACGCAGTATTTT
.,.,TRBJ1-1,TRBV2,CASSHPGQPNTEAFF,TGTGCCAGCAGTCATCCGGGACAACCGAACACTGAAGCTTTCTTT
.,TRBD2,TRBJ2-1,TRBV24-1,CATSDPSRLAEQFF,TGTGCCACCAGTGATCCCTCCCGACTAGCGGAGCAGTTCTTC
few,.,TRBJ2-1,TRBV2,CASRLGSVGQFF,TGTGCCAGCAGACTAGGATCTGTGGGGCAGTTCTTC
many,.,TRBJ1-1,TRBV6-2/TRBV6-3,CASSGTENTEAFF,TGTGCCAGCAGTGGGACGGAGAACACTGAAGCTTTCTTT